These 24 T cell receptor beta chains originate from one sample sequenced in a study of blood T cell repertoires in COVID-19. The repertoire was sequenced with immunoSEQ multiplex PCR; TCRdb's copy has only in-frame clones and lacks some. Of about 210,000 clones listed, over 60% are singletons. Sequenced material: peripheral blood. These TCRs come from a woman in her seventies with acute or convalescent COVID-19.

The J gene is TRBJ2-7, the V gene TRBV7-9, with 12 positions matching TRBD2. The CDR3 contains 18 residues. The V segment lost 4 bases and the J segment 3 bases; nucleotides outside the gene matches: 13. Germline V gene data show CDR1 as SEHNR and CDR2 as FQNEAQ (reference sequence). The CDR3 region has the DNA TGTGCCAGCAGCTCCGGCCGGACTAGCGGGGTTCTCGTCTACGAGCAGTACTTC. Amino acid sequence: CASSSGRTSGVLVYEQYF.

This chain links TRBV24-1 with TRBJ2-5; possible D gene TRBD1, 5 bases. CDR3 length: 15 residues. V lost 2 bases and J lost 5, with 14 bases in between. Per germline, CDR1 KGHDR and CDR2 SFDVKD. CDR3 DNA sequence: TGTGCCACCAGTGATTCCGCCCCAGGGAAGGAGACCCAGTACTTC. This translates into CATSDSAPGKETQYF.

The V call is TRBV23-1, the J call TRBJ2-7; the D gene is possibly TRBD1 (6 bases). TRBV23-1 is treated as an ORF (open reading frame) with a function not yet certain. V lost 3 bases and J 3 bases, leaving 12 bases between the germline ends. CDR3 length equals 14 residues. CDR3 loop: CASSHNRDFYEQYV. The CDR3, as DNA: TGCGCCAGCAGTCACAACAGGGATTTCTACGAGCAGTACGTC.

The rearrangement uses TRBV23-1 and TRBJ1-5; 7 bases align to TRBD1. TRBV23-1 is sorted into the ORF group, with uncertain function. The CDR3 has 18 amino acids. V lost 5 bases, J lost 0 bases, and 13 bases stayed unmatched. The CDR3 sequence is CASSSSTGQIHSNQPQHF. CDR3 coding DNA: TGCGCCAGCAGTTCAAGTACGGGACAGATTCATAGCAATCAGCCCCAGCATTTT.

The sample holds a few counts of this clone. The chain is built from TRBV15 and TRBJ2-7; D call uncertain. The CDR3 spans 14 residues. With 0 bases removed from V and 5 bases from J, the gap between germline ends came to 11 bases. Germline V gives CDR1 LNHNV, CDR2 YYDKDF (reference sequence). The CDR3 is CATSRDPGFNEQYF. DNA of the CDR3: TGTGCCACCAGCAGAGATCCAGGTTTCAACGAGCAGTACTTC.

This clone has just a few counts. The rearrangement uses TRBV27 and TRBJ1-2; D gene unclear. The germline V gene has CDR1 MNHEY and CDR2 SMNVEV (reference sequence). V lost 9 bases and J 3 bases, leaving 14 bases between the germline ends. This CDR3 has 13 residues. CDR3 nucleotide sequence: TGTGCCAGTCGGAGGGCTTCGGACTATGGCTACACCTTC. This gives the protein CASRRASDYGYTF.

The CDR3 reads CASSKKGTENTGELFF. The CDR3 DNA reads as TGTGCCAGCAGCAAGAAGGGGACAGAGAACACCGGGGAGCTGTTTTTT. The chain is built from TRBV21-1 and TRBJ2-2; the DNA was not compared with TRBD1, the D call given in the table. TRBV21-1 counts as a pseudogene. The CDR3 length is 16 residues.

This chain uses TRBV7-9 with TRBJ2-5, with 7 bases lining up with TRBD2. V lost 1 base and J lost 1; bases outside the gene matches: 3. The CDR3 length is 15 residues. Germline CDR1 SEHNR, CDR2 FQNEAQ (reference sequence). CDR3 sequence reads: CASSLGLAGQETQYF. CDR3 nucleotides: TGTGCCAGCAGCTTAGGATTAGCGGGCCAAGAGACCCAGTACTTC.

The chain is built from TRBV10-3 and TRBJ2-2; 7 bases match TRBD1. Germline CDR1 reads ENHRY; CDR2 reads SYGVKD. V shed 7 bases and J 0 bases; nucleotides not matched to a gene: 5. The CDR3 extends over 15 amino acids. As DNA, the CDR3 is TGTGCCATCAAAACAGGGGTCGCGAACACCGGGGAGCTGTTTTTT. Encoded protein: CAIKTGVANTGELFF.

Many counts were recorded for this clone. The chain is built from TRBV7-6 and TRBJ2-1, with D possibly TRBD2 on 7 matching bases. Germline loops: CDR1 SGHVS, CDR2 FNYEAQ. The CDR3 length is 16 residues. Trimming shortened V by 1 base and J by 8 bases, and 18 bases separated the two germline ends. The CDR3 region is CASSLGFVGGPDEQFF. Here the CDR3 DNA reads TGTGCCAGCAGCTTAGGCTTTGTGGGGGGGCCGGATGAGCAGTTCTTC.

The chain has TRBV7-9 and TRBJ2-4; 7 positions match TRBD1. Trimming cost V 4 bases and J 3 bases; bases outside gene matches: 12. The germline V gene encodes CDR1 SEHNR and CDR2 FQNEAQ (reference sequence). CDR3 length equals 17 residues. The CDR3, as DNA: TGTGCCAGCAGCTCGATGGGGATAGACAGGGTCAAAAACATTCAGTACTTC. Residues: CASSSMGIDRVKNIQYF.

The chain has TRBV30 and TRBJ2-1, with D maybe TRBD1 (5 bases). The length of the CDR3 is 13 residues. V was cut by 1 base and J by 8 bases, with 12 bases left in between. Germline CDR1 GTSNPN, CDR2 SVGIG (reference sequence). In nucleotides, the CDR3 is TGTGCCTGGAGTGAAAGGGTAGGGGATGAGCAGTTCTTC. Translation gives CAWSERVGDEQFF.

V gene TRBV5-1 combines with J gene TRBJ2-1, with 15 positions matching TRBD2. In germline, CDR1 is SGHRS, CDR2 YFSETQ. This CDR3 is built from 18 residues. V shed 5 bases, J shed 4 bases, and the junction held 10 bases outside the gene matches. The chain's CDR3 is CASSLGTSGGRGYNEQFF. CDR3 bases: TGCGCCAGCAGTCTCGGGACTAGCGGGGGGAGAGGATACAATGAGCAGTTCTTC.

In its sample, this clone was seen a few times. This sequence joins TRBV3-1 (or the pseudogene TRBV3-2) and TRBJ2-3; 16 nucleotides line up with TRBD2. Trimming removed 1 base from V and 3 bases from J; junction bases left unmatched: 4. The CDR3 consists of 18 residues. CDR1 LGHDT and CDR2 YNNKEL come from the germline V gene (reference sequence). The CDR3 DNA reads as TGTGCCAGCAGCCAAGTAGGGACTAGCGGGGGGGCAACAGATACGCAGTATTTT. Encoded protein: CASSQVGTSGGATDTQYF.

In the case of this clone: Other nucleotide sequences from this sample produce the same CDR3. V is TRBV5-1 and J is TRBJ2-3; TRBD1 might be the D (6 bases). The CDR3 runs 13 residues. Germline assignment: CDR1 SGHRS and CDR2 YFSETQ. Trimming pared 2 bases from V and 6 bases from J, leaving 10 bases between. The CDR3 region has the DNA TGCGCCAGCAGCTTCCCAGGGGAGGATACGCAGTATTTT. This gives the protein CASSFPGEDTQYF.

The rearrangement links TRBV2 to TRBJ2-7, with 9 bases lining up with TRBD2. This CDR3 is built from 12 residues. V shed 5 bases, J shed 7 bases, and the junction held 3 bases outside the gene matches. Per the germline V gene, CDR1 is SNHLY and CDR2 is FYNNEI. The CDR3 spells CASSRTSVEQYV. CDR3 in DNA: TGTGCCAGCAGTCGGACTAGCGTGGAGCAGTACGTC.

V usage is TRBV5-6 and J usage is TRBJ2-7; D remains ambiguous. Germline V CDR1 and CDR2: SGHDT, YYEEEE. The CDR3 extends over 14 amino acids. V was pared by 4 bases and J by 0 bases, with 11 bases between. This CDR3 reads CASSMHVSSYEQYV. DNA for the CDR3: TGTGCCAGCAGCATGCACGTCAGCTCCTACGAGCAGTACGTC.

The CDR3 loop reads CASSFRGQETQYF. In DNA, the CDR3 is TGTGCCAGCAGTTTTCGGGGACAAGAGACCCAGTACTTC. The chain uses TRBV12-3 or TRBV12-4 and TRBJ2-5; a possible D gene is TRBD2 (5 bases). There are 13 residues in the CDR3. Trimming cost V 3 bases and J 2 bases, with 7 bases left between them.

The rearrangement joins TRBV9 to TRBJ2-3; D possibly corresponds to TRBD2 (6 bases). The length of the CDR3 is 15 residues. Germline assignment: CDR1 SGDLS and CDR2 YYNGEE. Trimming took 3 bases from V and 5 from J, leaving 16 bases between them. CDR3 DNA: TGTGCCAGCAGCGCCATTCATGGGGGAGGAGATACGCAGTATTTT. Residues: CASSAIHGGGDTQYF.

The gene calls are TRBV28 and TRBJ1-1; TRBD1 agrees at 7 bases. Looked up from germline, CDR1 is MDHEN and CDR2 is SYDVKM. Trimming at V came to 4 bases and at J to 2 bases, leaving 7 bases not matched to a gene. The CDR3 has 15 amino acids. CDR3: CASSSWTGANTEAFF. The CDR3 bases are TGTGCCAGCAGTTCCTGGACAGGCGCTAACACTGAAGCTTTCTTT.

V is TRBV19 and J is TRBJ1-5, with TRBD1 as a possible D gene (6 bases). The CDR3 sequence is 15 residues long. The V and J ends lost 5 bases and 3 bases respectively, with 14 bases between them. The V gene's germline CDR1 is LNHDA and CDR2 SQIVND (reference sequence). This chain's CDR3 is CASSFLGTTNQPQHF. Written as DNA, the CDR3 is TGTGCCAGTAGTTTCTTAGGGACAACCAATCAGCCCCAGCATTTT. Combining the CDR3 with reference TRBV19 and TRBJ1-5 gives the whole variable domain DGGITQSPKYLFRKEGQNVTLSCEQNLNHDAMYWYRQDPGQGLRLIYYSQIVNDFQKGDIAEGYSVSREKKESFPLTVTSAQKNPTAFYLCASSFLGTTNQPQHFGDGTRLSIL.

The chain links TRBV7-2 to TRBJ2-7; 10 bases agree with TRBD1. Per the germline V gene, CDR1 is SGHTA and CDR2 is FQGNSA. J lost 4 bases, V lost 4 bases, and 7 bases had no gene match. This CDR3 is 15 amino acids long. The CDR3 DNA is TGTGCCAGCAGCTGGGGACAGGGGCCCCCGTACGAGCAGTACTTC. Protein: CASSWGQGPPYEQYF.

This rearrangement joins TRBV5-6 to TRBJ2-7; 9 positions agree with TRBD1. CDR3 length: 15 residues. The V segment lost 4 bases and the J segment 5 bases; nucleotides outside the gene matches: 10. CDR1 and CDR2 from the germline V gene are SGHDT and YYEEEE. The CDR3 DNA reads as TGTGCCAGCAGCCCGGGGGGACAGGGAGCCCACGAGCAGTACTTC. This sequence encodes CASSPGGQGAHEQYF.

The chain links TRBV30 to TRBJ2-5, with 7 nucleotides matching TRBD1. The germline gives CDR1 GTSNPN, CDR2 SVGIG (reference sequence). The junction had 6 bases not matched to a gene; V was cut back by 2 bases and J by 3 bases. The CDR3 extends over 14 amino acids. The DNA for the CDR3 is TGTGCCTGGAGTCCCGGGACAGTAAAAGAGACCCAGTACTTC. Translated, it gives CAWSPGTVKETQYF.